The rows below give T cell receptor beta chains drawn from one sample of a study of blood T cells in healthy people across ages. In TCRdb, the 5' RACE reads were re-called with MiXCR into one record per CDR3 protein. Of about 800,000 distinct CDR3 sequences detected, about half appear once; the ten largest clones hold less than 20%. The sample comprised blood. The receptors derive from a man older than 75 in good health. CDR3s include the opening cysteine and the closing phenylalanine or tryptophan. Each record gives: V gene, D gene, CDR3 length, J gene, clone size, CDR3 protein, CDR3 DNA. A D gene is named only where the DNA matches it firmly. The listing skips clone size in some rows; elsewhere it reads once, few, many or a size class.

V gene: TRBV27; D gene: TRBD1; CDR3 length: 15; J gene: TRBJ1-2; clone size: few; CDR3 protein: CASSERQGLGYGYTF; CDR3 DNA: TGTGCCAGCAGTGAACGACAGGGGCTAGGCTATGGCTACACCTTC
V gene: TRBV11-3; D gene: TRBD2; CDR3 length: 17; J gene: TRBJ2-5; clone size: many; CDR3 protein: CASSLGGLGLVGETQYF; CDR3 DNA: TGTGCCAGCAGCTTAGGAGGACTGGGACTAGTTGGAGAGACCCAGTACTTC
V gene: TRBV28; D gene: TRBD2; CDR3 length: 16; J gene: TRBJ2-7; clone size: .; CDR3 protein: CASSLPGGAGGYKQYF; CDR3 DNA: TGTGCCAGCAGTTTACCCGGCGGAGCGGGAGGGTACAAGCAGTACTTC
V gene: TRBV7-2; D gene: .; CDR3 length: 15; J gene: TRBJ2-4; clone size: .; CDR3 protein: CASSLDRVAKNIQYF; CDR3 DNA: TGTGCCAGCAGCTTAGACAGGGTTGCCAAAAACATTCAGTACTTC
V gene: TRBV7-6; D gene: TRBD2; CDR3 length: 16; J gene: TRBJ2-1; clone size: medium-sized; CDR3 protein: CASSPRLAGDDNEQFF; CDR3 DNA: TGTGCCAGCAGCCCCCGACTAGCGGGGGATGACAATGAGCAGTTCTTC
V gene: TRBV18; D gene: .; CDR3 length: 15; J gene: TRBJ1-5; clone size: .; CDR3 protein: CASSPADDSNQPQHF; CDR3 DNA: TGTGCCAGCTCACCCGCGGACGATAGCAATCAGCCCCAGCATTTT
V gene: TRBV20-1; D gene: .; CDR3 length: 14; J gene: TRBJ1-2; clone size: .; CDR3 protein: CSARDRRGASGYTF; CDR3 DNA: TGCAGTGCTAGAGATAGACGGGGGGCGAGTGGCTACACCTTC
V gene: TRBV7-3; D gene: .; CDR3 length: 15; J gene: TRBJ1-6; clone size: .; CDR3 protein: CASSLGRMNNSPLHF; CDR3 DNA: TGTGCCAGCAGCTTAGGGAGGATGAATAATTCACCCCTCCACTTT
V gene: TRBV6-6; D gene: TRBD1; CDR3 length: 15; J gene: TRBJ1-2; clone size: .; CDR3 protein: CASSYPDRGTMSYTF; CDR3 DNA: TGTGCCAGCAGTTACCCGGACAGGGGAACTATGAGCTACACCTTC
V gene: TRBV7-7; D gene: .; CDR3 length: 16; J gene: TRBJ2-3; clone size: .; CDR3 protein: CASSLAWGSGTDTQYF; CDR3 DNA: TGTGCTAGCAGCTTAGCGTGGGGTTCGGGCACAGATACGCAGTATTTT
V gene: TRBV4-3; D gene: .; CDR3 length: 14; J gene: TRBJ2-1; clone size: few; CDR3 protein: CASSQVYGSSEQFF; CDR3 DNA: TGCGCCAGCAGCCAAGTTTACGGGAGTAGTGAGCAGTTCTTC
V gene: TRBV6-5; D gene: .; CDR3 length: 14; J gene: TRBJ2-7; clone size: .; CDR3 protein: CASRSRAANYEQYF; CDR3 DNA: TGTGCCAGCAGAAGCCGGGCCGCGAACTACGAGCAGTACTTC
V gene: TRBV7-2; D gene: .; CDR3 length: 13; J gene: TRBJ1-2; clone size: many; CDR3 protein: CASSVGRQRGYTF; CDR3 DNA: TGTGCCAGCAGCGTAGGGCGTCAGAGGGGCTACACCTTC
V gene: TRBV12-3/TRBV12-4; D gene: TRBD1; CDR3 length: 13; J gene: TRBJ1-1; clone size: .; CDR3 protein: CASRLTGTGEAFF; CDR3 DNA: TGTGCCAGCAGGCTGACAGGGACGGGTGAAGCTTTCTTT
V gene: TRBV9; D gene: .; CDR3 length: 13; J gene: TRBJ1-2; clone size: .; CDR3 protein: CASSVATGHGYTF; CDR3 DNA: TGTGCCAGCAGCGTAGCTACAGGGCATGGCTACACCTTC
V gene: TRBV10-3; D gene: .; CDR3 length: 12; J gene: TRBJ2-7; clone size: .; CDR3 protein: CAISESLAEQYF; CDR3 DNA: TGTGCCATCAGTGAGTCGCTAGCGGAGCAGTACTTC
V gene: TRBV4-3; D gene: .; CDR3 length: 13; J gene: TRBJ2-3; clone size: .; CDR3 protein: CASRAVSSDTQYF; CDR3 DNA: TGCGCCAGCAGGGCTGTTTCTTCAGATACGCAGTATTTT
V gene: TRBV4-1; D gene: TRBD2; CDR3 length: 15; J gene: TRBJ2-1; clone size: many; CDR3 protein: CASRGVAGVINEQFF; CDR3 DNA: TGCGCCAGCAGGGGAGTGGCGGGAGTCATCAATGAGCAGTTCTTC
V gene: TRBV29-1; D gene: TRBD1; CDR3 length: 12; J gene: TRBJ1-2; clone size: .; CDR3 protein: CSARGGGGTATF; CDR3 DNA: TGCAGCGCCAGGGGAGGGGGCGGGACGGCCACCTTC
V gene: TRBV10-3; D gene: .; CDR3 length: 15; J gene: TRBJ2-5; clone size: .; CDR3 protein: CAISEGVEGRETQYF; CDR3 DNA: TGTGCCATCAGTGAGGGAGTCGAGGGTCGAGAGACCCAGTACTTC
V gene: TRBV29-1; D gene: TRBD2; CDR3 length: 15; J gene: TRBJ2-3; clone size: many; CDR3 protein: CSVDGAGGSTDTQYF; CDR3 DNA: TGCAGCGTTGATGGTGCGGGAGGTAGCACAGATACGCAGTATTTT
V gene: TRBV29-1; D gene: TRBD2; CDR3 length: 12; J gene: TRBJ2-5; clone size: .; CDR3 protein: CSSFSGGETQYF; CDR3 DNA: TGCAGCAGCTTCTCGGGAGGGGAGACCCAGTACTTC